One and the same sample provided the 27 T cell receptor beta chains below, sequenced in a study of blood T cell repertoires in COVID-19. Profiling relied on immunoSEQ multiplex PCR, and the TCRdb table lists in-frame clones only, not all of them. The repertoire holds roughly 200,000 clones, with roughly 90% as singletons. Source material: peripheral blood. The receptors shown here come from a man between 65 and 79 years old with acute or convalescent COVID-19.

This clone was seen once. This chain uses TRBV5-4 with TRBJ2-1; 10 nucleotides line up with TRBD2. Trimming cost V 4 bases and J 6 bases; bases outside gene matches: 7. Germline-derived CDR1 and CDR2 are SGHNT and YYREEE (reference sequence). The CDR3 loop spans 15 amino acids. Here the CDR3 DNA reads TGTGCCAGCAGCCCGAGGGCTAGCGGGGGCAATGAGCAGTTCTTC. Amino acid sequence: CASSPRASGGNEQFF.

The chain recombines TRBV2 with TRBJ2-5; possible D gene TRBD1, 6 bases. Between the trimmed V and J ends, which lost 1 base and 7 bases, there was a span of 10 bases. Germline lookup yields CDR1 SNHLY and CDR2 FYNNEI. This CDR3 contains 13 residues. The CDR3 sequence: CASSEGGLATQYF. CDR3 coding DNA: TGTGCCAGCAGTGAAGGGGGGCTCGCGACCCAGTACTTC.

The CDR3 nucleotides read TGCGCCAGCAGCTTGATAGGGGTTACCTACGAGCAGTACTTC. Its protein product is CASSLIGVTYEQYF. This sequence joins TRBV5-1 and TRBJ2-7, with D perhaps matching TRBD1 (5 bases). The CDR3 has 14 residues. CDR1 is SGHRS and CDR2 is YFSETQ in the germline V gene. V shed 1 base and J shed 2 bases, with 10 bases lying between them.

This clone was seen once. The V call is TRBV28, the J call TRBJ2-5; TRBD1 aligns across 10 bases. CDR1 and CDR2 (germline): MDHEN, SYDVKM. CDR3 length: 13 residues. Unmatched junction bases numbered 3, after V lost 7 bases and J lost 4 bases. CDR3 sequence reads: CASTDRGRETQYF. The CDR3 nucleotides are TGTGCCAGCACCGACAGGGGGCGAGAGACCCAGTACTTC.

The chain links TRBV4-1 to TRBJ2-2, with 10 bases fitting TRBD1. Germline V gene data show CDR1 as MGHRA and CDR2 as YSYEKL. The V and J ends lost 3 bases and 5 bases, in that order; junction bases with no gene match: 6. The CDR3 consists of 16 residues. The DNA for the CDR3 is TGCGCCAGCAGCCAGGAGACAGGGGGCAGTACCGGGGAGCTGTTTTTT. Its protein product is CASSQETGGSTGELFF.

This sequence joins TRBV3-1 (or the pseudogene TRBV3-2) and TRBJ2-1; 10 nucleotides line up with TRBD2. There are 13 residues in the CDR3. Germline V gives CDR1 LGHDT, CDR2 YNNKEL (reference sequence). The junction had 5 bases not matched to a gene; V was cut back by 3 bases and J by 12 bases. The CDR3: CASSHQSGRGQFF. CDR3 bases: TGTGCCAGCAGCCACCAAAGCGGGAGGGGGCAGTTCTTC.

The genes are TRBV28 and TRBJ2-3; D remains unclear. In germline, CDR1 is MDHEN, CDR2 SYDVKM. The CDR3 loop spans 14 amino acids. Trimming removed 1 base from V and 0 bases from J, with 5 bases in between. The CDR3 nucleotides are TGTGCCAGCAGTTTATTGTCAAGCACAGATACGCAGTATTTT. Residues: CASSLLSSTDTQYF.

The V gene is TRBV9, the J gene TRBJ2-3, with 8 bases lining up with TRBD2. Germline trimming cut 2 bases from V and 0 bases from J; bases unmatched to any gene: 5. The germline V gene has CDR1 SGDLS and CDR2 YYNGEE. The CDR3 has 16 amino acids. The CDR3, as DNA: TGTGCCAGCAGCGTCCGTCCTAGCGGGAGCACAGATACGCAGTATTTT. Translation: CASSVRPSGSTDTQYF. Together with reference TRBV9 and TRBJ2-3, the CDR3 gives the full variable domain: DSGVTQTPKHLITATGQRVTLRCSPRSGDLSVYWYQQSLDQGLQFLIQYYNGEERAKGNILERFSAQQFPDLHSELNLSSLELGDSALYFCASSVRPSGSTDTQYFGPGTRLTVL.

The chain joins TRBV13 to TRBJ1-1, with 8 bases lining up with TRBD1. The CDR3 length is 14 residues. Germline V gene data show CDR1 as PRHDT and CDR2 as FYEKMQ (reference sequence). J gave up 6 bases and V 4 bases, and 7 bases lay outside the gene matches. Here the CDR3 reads CASSSRTGRPEAFF. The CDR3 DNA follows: TGTGCCAGCAGCTCCAGGACAGGGCGCCCTGAAGCTTTCTTT.

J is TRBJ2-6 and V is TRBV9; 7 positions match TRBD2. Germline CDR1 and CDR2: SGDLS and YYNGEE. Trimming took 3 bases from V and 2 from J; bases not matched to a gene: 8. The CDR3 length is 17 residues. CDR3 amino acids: CASSGRDYPPGANVLTF. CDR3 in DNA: TGTGCCAGCAGCGGACGGGACTACCCTCCTGGGGCCAACGTCCTGACTTTC.

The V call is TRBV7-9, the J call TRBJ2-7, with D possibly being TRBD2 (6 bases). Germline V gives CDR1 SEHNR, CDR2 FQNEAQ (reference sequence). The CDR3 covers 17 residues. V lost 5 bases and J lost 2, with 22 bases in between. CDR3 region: CASSPSARLASTYEQYF. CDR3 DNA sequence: TGTGCCAGCAGCCCGTCAGCTCGTCTAGCGTCTACCTACGAGCAGTACTTC.

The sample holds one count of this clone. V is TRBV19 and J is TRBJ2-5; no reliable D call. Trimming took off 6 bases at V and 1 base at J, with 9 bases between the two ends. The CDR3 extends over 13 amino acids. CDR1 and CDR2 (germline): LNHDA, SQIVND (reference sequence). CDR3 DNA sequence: TGTGCCAGTAGCCCGGCGGCCCAAGAGACCCAGTACTTC. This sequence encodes CASSPAAQETQYF.

In nucleotides, the CDR3 is TGCGCCAGCAGCCAAGAGGGGACAGGGAAGAACTATGGCTACACCTTC. Translation: CASSQEGTGKNYGYTF. The J gene is TRBJ1-2, the V gene TRBV4-1; 9 positions agree with TRBD1. The CDR3 has 16 amino acids. The V gene end was trimmed by 0 bases and the J gene end by 2 bases; junction bases not matched to a gene: 4. The germline V gene encodes CDR1 MGHRA and CDR2 YSYEKL.

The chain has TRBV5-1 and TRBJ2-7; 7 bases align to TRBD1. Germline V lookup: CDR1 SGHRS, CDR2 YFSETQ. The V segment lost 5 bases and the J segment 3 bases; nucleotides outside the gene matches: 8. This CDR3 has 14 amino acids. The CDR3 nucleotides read TGCGCCAGCAGGATTCCGGGACAGAGCTACGAGCAGTACTTC. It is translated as CASRIPGQSYEQYF.

The CDR3 spells CASSAPGTGKNIQYF. The CDR3 DNA reads TGTGCCAGCAGTGCCCCCGGGACAGGGAAAAACATTCAGTACTTC. The chain is built from TRBV25-1 and TRBJ2-4; 9 bases match TRBD1. CDR1 is MGHDK, CDR2 SYGVNS, per germline. This CDR3 has 15 residues. With 4 bases clipped from V and 4 bases from J, the junction kept 5 bases outside the gene matches.

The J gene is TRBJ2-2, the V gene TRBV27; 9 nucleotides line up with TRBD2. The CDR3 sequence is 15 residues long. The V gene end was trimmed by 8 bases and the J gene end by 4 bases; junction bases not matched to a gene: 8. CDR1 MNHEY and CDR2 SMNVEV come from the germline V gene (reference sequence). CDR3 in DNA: TGTGCCAGCCGATCCGGGACTAGCTCCACCGGGGAGCTGTTTTTT. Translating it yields CASRSGTSSTGELFF.

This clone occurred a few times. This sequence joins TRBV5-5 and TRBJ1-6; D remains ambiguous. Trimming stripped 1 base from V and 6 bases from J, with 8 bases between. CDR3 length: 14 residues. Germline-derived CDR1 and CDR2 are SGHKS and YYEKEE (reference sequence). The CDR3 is CASSLWQVNSPLHF. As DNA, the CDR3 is TGTGCCAGCAGCTTGTGGCAGGTTAATTCACCCCTCCACTTT.

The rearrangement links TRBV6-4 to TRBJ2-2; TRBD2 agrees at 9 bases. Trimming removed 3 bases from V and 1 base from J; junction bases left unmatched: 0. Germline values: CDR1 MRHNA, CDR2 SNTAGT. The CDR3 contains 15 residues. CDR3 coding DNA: TGTGCCAGCAGTGAGACTAGCGGGAACACCGGGGAGCTGTTTTTT. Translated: CASSETSGNTGELFF.

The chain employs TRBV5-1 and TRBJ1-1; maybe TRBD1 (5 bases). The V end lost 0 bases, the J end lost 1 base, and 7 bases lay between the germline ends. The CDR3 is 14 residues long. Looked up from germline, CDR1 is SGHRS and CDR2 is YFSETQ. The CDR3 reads CASSLVGQNTEAFF. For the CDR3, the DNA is TGCGCCAGCAGCTTGGTAGGACAGAACACTGAAGCTTTCTTT.

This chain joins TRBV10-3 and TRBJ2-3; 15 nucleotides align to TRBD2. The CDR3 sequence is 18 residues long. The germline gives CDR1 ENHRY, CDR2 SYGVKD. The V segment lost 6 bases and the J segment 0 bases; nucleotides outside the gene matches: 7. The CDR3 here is CAIRGTSGRSGSTDTQYF. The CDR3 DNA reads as TGTGCCATCAGGGGGACTAGCGGGAGGTCGGGTAGCACAGATACGCAGTATTTT.

Here the CDR3 reads CAISGQGAAGGYTF. The CDR3 DNA reads as TGTGCCATCAGCGGCCAGGGGGCCGCTGGGGGCTACACCTTC. The V and J genes are TRBV10-3 and TRBJ1-2; TRBD1 agrees at 8 bases. The germline gives CDR1 ENHRY, CDR2 SYGVKD. The CDR3 is 14 amino acids. V shed 6 bases and J 8 bases; nucleotides not matched to a gene: 11.

This CDR3 is CASSPPDRGMNTEAFF. CDR3 sequence (DNA): TGCGCCAGCAGTCCTCCTGACAGGGGTATGAACACTGAAGCTTTCTTT. The V and J genes are TRBV23-1 and TRBJ1-1; TRBD1 matches at 8 bases. TRBV23-1 belongs to the ORF category, with a function that is uncertain. J was trimmed by 0 bases and V by 4 bases; bases with no gene match: 7. The CDR3 runs 16 residues.

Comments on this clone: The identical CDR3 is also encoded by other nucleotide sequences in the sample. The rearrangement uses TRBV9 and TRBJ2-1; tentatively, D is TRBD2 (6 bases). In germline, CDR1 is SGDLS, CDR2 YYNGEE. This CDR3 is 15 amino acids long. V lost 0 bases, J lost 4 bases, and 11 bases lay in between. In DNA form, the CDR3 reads TGTGCCAGCAGCGTAGTTGGGGGGTCTTACAATGAGCAGTTCTTC. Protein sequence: CASSVVGGSYNEQFF.

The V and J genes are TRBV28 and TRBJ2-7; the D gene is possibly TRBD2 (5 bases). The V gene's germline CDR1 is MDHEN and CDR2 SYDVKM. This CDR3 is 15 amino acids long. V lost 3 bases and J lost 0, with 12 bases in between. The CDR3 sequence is CASSFGVISSYEQYF. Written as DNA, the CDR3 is TGTGCCAGCAGTTTCGGGGTCATCAGCTCCTACGAGCAGTACTTC.

CDR3 nucleotide sequence: TGCGCCAGCCGGGGGATGAGGAACACTGAAGCTTTCTTT. Protein: CASRGMRNTEAFF. This chain links TRBV5-1 with TRBJ1-1; D is possibly TRBD1 (5 bases). The V gene's germline CDR1 is SGHRS and CDR2 YFSETQ. V lost 7 bases and J lost 1, with 11 bases in between. CDR3 length: 13 residues.

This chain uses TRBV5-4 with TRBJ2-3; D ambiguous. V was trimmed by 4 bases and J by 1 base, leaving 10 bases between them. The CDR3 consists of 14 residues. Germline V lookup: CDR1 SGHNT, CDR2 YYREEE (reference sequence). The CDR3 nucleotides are TGTGCCAGCAGCCCACTTACAGGCACAGATACGCAGTATTTT. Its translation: CASSPLTGTDTQYF.

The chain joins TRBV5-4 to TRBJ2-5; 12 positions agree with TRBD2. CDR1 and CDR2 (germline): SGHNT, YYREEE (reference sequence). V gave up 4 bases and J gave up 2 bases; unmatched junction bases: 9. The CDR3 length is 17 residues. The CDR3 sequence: CASSPPGLAGGQETQYF. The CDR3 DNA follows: TGTGCCAGCAGCCCACCAGGGCTAGCGGGAGGGCAAGAGACCCAGTACTTC.